These 15 T cell receptor beta chains originate from one sample sequenced in a study of CD8 T cells in Susac syndrome. Random hexamers were used to reverse transcribe the RNA input (about 0.45 to 1 ug). From the immunoSEQ multiplex PCR reads, TCRdb called clonotypes with MiXCR, one entry per CDR3 protein. In the table there are approximately 110,000 distinct CDR3 sequences, approximately 93% of which are singletons. The specimen sequenced was CD8+ T cells from PBMCs. The receptor set was obtained from a human donor with multiple sclerosis.

V gene TRBV2 combines with J gene TRBJ2-5; TRBD1 agrees at 8 bases. Germline V gives CDR1 SNHLY, CDR2 FYNNEI. The CDR3 spans 16 residues. V lost 8 bases to trimming and J lost 4 bases; unmatched junction nucleotides: 15. The CDR3: CASGGQGASPLETQYF. In DNA form, the CDR3 reads TGTGCCAGCGGCGGGCAGGGGGCGTCCCCCCTAGAGACCCAGTACTTC.

The CDR3 reads CASREDERGGSSYEQYF. The CDR3 DNA reads as TGTGCCAGCAGGGAGGACGAGCGGGGGGGAAGCTCCTACGAGCAGTACTTC. This chain links TRBV2 with TRBJ2-7; TRBD2 matches 10 bases. This CDR3 has 17 residues. Germline values: CDR1 SNHLY, CDR2 FYNNEI. Unmatched junction bases numbered 11, after V lost 6 bases and J lost 0 bases.

This clonotype was picked up one time. J is TRBJ1-5 and V is TRBV12-3 or TRBV12-4; D call uncertain. CDR3 length: 13 residues. Trimming pared 3 bases from V and 6 bases from J, leaving 9 bases between. The CDR3 loop is CASSFKHVQPQHF. The CDR3 nucleotides read TGTGCCAGCAGTTTTAAACATGTTCAGCCCCAGCATTTT.

This sequence joins TRBV20-1 and TRBJ1-2, with 7 bases aligning to TRBD1. Germline assignment: CDR1 DFQATT and CDR2 SNEGSKA (reference sequence). The CDR3 has 15 amino acids. V lost 0 bases to trimming and J lost 4 bases; unmatched junction nucleotides: 8. As DNA, the CDR3 is TGCAGTGCTAGAGATACGCAGGGGGTACCCTATGGCTACACCTTC. The encoded protein is CSARDTQGVPYGYTF.

This chain uses TRBV7-8 with TRBJ2-5; D remains unclear. The V end was cut by 1 base, the J end by 5 bases, with 11 bases between. Germline loops: CDR1 SGHVS, CDR2 FQNEAQ. CDR3 length: 14 amino acids. The CDR3 sequence: CASSLDSVRETQYF. The CDR3 DNA reads as TGTGCCAGCAGCTTAGACTCGGTTCGGGAGACCCAGTACTTC.

This rearrangement joins TRBV10-1 to TRBJ2-5, with D maybe TRBD2 (5 bases). V lost 0 bases to trimming and J lost 4 bases, with 15 bases between them. CDR3 size: 16 residues. The germline gives CDR1 WNHNN, CDR2 SYGVQD (reference sequence). CDR3 coding DNA: TGCGCCAGCAGTGAGTCTTTATCCGGGATTAGAGAGACCCAGTACTTC. It codes for CASSESLSGIRETQYF.

This clonotype turned up a few times. The chain recombines TRBV4-1 with TRBJ2-7; 11 nucleotides agree with TRBD1. The CDR3 has 17 amino acids. Per germline, CDR1 MGHRA and CDR2 YSYEKL. The ends lost 4 bases at V and 5 bases at J; junction bases unmatched: 13. Here the CDR3 DNA reads TGCGCCAGCAGCCTAAGGGGTGAAGGACAGGGGGCGAACGAGCAGTACTTC. Protein: CASSLRGEGQGANEQYF.

V and J are TRBV3-1 and TRBJ1-5, with D perhaps TRBD1 (5 bases). Germline V CDR1 and CDR2: LGHDT, YNNKEL (reference sequence). There are 15 residues in the CDR3. V dropped 3 bases and J dropped 7 bases, with 16 bases sitting between them. This CDR3 is CASSQRIVGGQPQHF. CDR3 nucleotide sequence: TGTGCCAGCAGCCAGAGGATTGTTGGGGGACAGCCCCAGCATTTT.

The chain uses TRBV15 and TRBJ1-1; D unresolved. The germline V gene encodes CDR1 LNHNV and CDR2 YYDKDF (reference sequence). V lost 1 base, J lost 3 bases, and 12 bases lay in between. The CDR3 consists of 15 residues. CDR3 protein: CATSRAPPMDTEAFF. The CDR3 DNA sequence: TGTGCCACCAGCAGAGCTCCGCCAATGGACACTGAAGCTTTCTTT.

The chain joins TRBV24-1 to TRBJ1-1; TRBD1 is a possible D gene (6 bases). This CDR3 is 15 amino acids long. The germline V gene has CDR1 KGHDR and CDR2 SFDVKD. Trimming removed 2 bases from V and 1 base from J, with 10 bases in between. The CDR3 DNA reads TGTGCCACCAGTGATTCTTGGGGGCAGAACACTGAAGCTTTCTTT. This encodes CATSDSWGQNTEAFF.

The V gene is TRBV12-3 or TRBV12-4, the J gene TRBJ1-5; 10 bases are shared with TRBD1. This CDR3 spans 16 amino acids. J gave up 4 bases and V 5 bases, and 8 bases lay outside the gene matches. The CDR3 DNA reads as TGTGCCAGCAGTGCCCGGGACAGGGGTGCGAATCAGCCCCAGCATTTT. Translating gives CASSARDRGANQPQHF.

This chain connects TRBV5-6 to TRBJ1-2; D unresolved. V gave up 0 bases and J gave up 3 bases, with 9 bases separating them. This CDR3 is built from 14 residues. From germline, CDR1 is SGHDT and CDR2 YYEEEE. CDR3 loop: CASSLAGGHYGYTF. The CDR3 DNA follows: TGTGCCAGCAGCTTGGCTGGAGGCCACTATGGCTACACCTTC.

The chain carries TRBV27 and TRBJ2-5, with D perhaps matching TRBD2 (6 bases). The CDR3 contains 16 residues. The germline gives CDR1 MNHEY, CDR2 SMNVEV (reference sequence). Trimming took 8 bases from V and 1 from J, leaving 20 bases between them. Here the CDR3 DNA reads TGTGCCAGCGCCCGGAGGGGTCGACTCCCCCAAGAGACCCAGTACTTC. Protein product: CASARRGRLPQETQYF.

This chain links TRBV5-6 with TRBJ1-2, with D possibly being TRBD1 (6 bases). The CDR3 contains 12 residues. Germline CDR1 reads SGHDT; CDR2 reads YYEEEE. The V end was cut by 5 bases, the J end by 6 bases, with 11 bases between. The CDR3 loop is CASRLGGNGYTF. The CDR3 nucleotides are TGTGCCAGCAGGTTAGGGGGGAATGGCTACACCTTC.

The gene calls are TRBV6-5 and TRBJ1-1; 7 bases fit TRBD1. With V trimmed by 6 bases and J by 6 bases, 7 bases remained unmatched. The CDR3 runs 13 residues. From germline, CDR1 is MNHEY and CDR2 SVGAGI. CDR3 amino acids: CASSLNRGAEAFF. CDR3 in DNA: TGTGCCAGCAGCCTAAACAGGGGCGCTGAAGCTTTCTTT.